These 9 T cell receptor beta chains were sequenced from one sample in a study of T-cell reconstitution after alpha-beta-depleted transplantation in children. The authors prepared the TCRbeta library with unique molecular identifiers. In TCRdb, the PCR reads were re-called with MiXCR into one record per CDR3 protein. The data contain 120,000 or so distinct CDR3 sequences, 23% of them singletons. Source: PBMCs, mostly from graft donor cells, taken 180 days after TCRalphabeta/CD19-depleted stem cell transplant. These receptors came from a male patient under 10 years old who had a stem cell transplant for chronic granulomatous disease, so the T cells may come from the graft donor.

This clonotype has ten or more counts. The V gene is TRBV20-1, the J gene TRBJ2-1; 10 bases fit TRBD2. Germline V lookup: CDR1 DFQATT, CDR2 SNEGSKA (reference sequence). Trimming removed 1 base from V and 1 base from J; junction bases left unmatched: 4. The CDR3 is 16 residues long. CDR3 nucleotide sequence: TGCAGTGCTAGAGGACTAGCGGGCAGGTCCTACAATGAGCAGTTCTTC. Its translation is CSARGLAGRSYNEQFF.

This clonotype was recorded at least ten times. The chain couples TRBV20-1 to TRBJ2-5, with D perhaps matching TRBD2 (7 bases). Looked up from germline, CDR1 is DFQATT and CDR2 is SNEGSKA (reference sequence). This CDR3 has 11 amino acids. The CDR3 DNA reads as TGCAGCGTGACAGGTCGGGGGGCCCAGTACTTC. Protein: CSVTGRGAQYF.

At least ten counts were recorded for this clonotype. The V and J genes are TRBV3-1 and TRBJ2-7; the match to TRBD2 covers 7 bases. In germline, CDR1 is LGHDT, CDR2 YNNKEL (reference sequence). This CDR3 has 12 amino acids. The J segment lost 6 bases and the V segment lost 5 bases, leaving 4 bases of the junction unmatched. The CDR3 spells CASSLIAGEQYF. For the CDR3, the DNA is TGTGCCAGCAGCTTAATAGCGGGCGAGCAGTACTTC.

Notes on this clonotype: An end of the junction differs from the germline gene, which may be a read error. This chain links TRBV3-1 with TRBJ2-1, with a possible D match to TRBD1 (6 bases). The CDR3 loop spans 17 amino acids. Germline V gives CDR1 LGHDT, CDR2 YNNKEL (reference sequence). CDR3: CACSQEGVESSNNEQFF. The CDR3 nucleotides read TGTGCCTGCAGCCAAGAGGGGGTCGAGAGTTCGAACAATGAGCAGTTCTTC.

This clonotype was found many times. The gene calls are TRBV11-3 and TRBJ2-7, with 7 bases aligning to TRBD1. CDR3 size: 18 residues. V trimming: 1 base; J trimming: 6 bases; junction bases outside the gene matches: 18. From germline, CDR1 is SGHNT and CDR2 YENEEA. The CDR3 reads CASSLVRVLTGSLREQYF. CDR3 nucleotide sequence: TGTGCCAGCAGCTTAGTCCGAGTGTTGACAGGGTCCTTACGCGAGCAGTACTTC.

V is TRBV27 and J is TRBJ1-5; D perhaps matches TRBD1 (5 bases). The CDR3 consists of 15 residues. Germline assignment: CDR1 MNHEY and CDR2 SMNVEV (reference sequence). The ends were cut back, 6 bases at V and 4 bases at J, with 16 bases in the middle. CDR3 nucleotide sequence: TGTGCCAGCAGCCTCCGGGGCGGGCAGAATCAGCCCCAGCATTTT. It codes for CASSLRGGQNQPQHF.

This clonotype was counted at least ten times. The J gene is TRBJ2-1, the V gene TRBV10-1, with 9 bases identical to TRBD1. This CDR3 spans 17 amino acids. J was trimmed by 8 bases and V by 0 bases; bases with no gene match: 11. Germline CDR1 and CDR2: WNHNN and SYGVQD (reference sequence). The CDR3 loop is CASSESFFGTGSDEQFF. The CDR3 DNA reads as TGCGCCAGCAGTGAGTCATTCTTCGGGACAGGGTCTGATGAGCAGTTCTTC.

This clonotype was seen many times. The rearrangement uses TRBV20-1 and TRBJ1-5; TRBD1 is a possible D gene (5 bases). The CDR3 runs 14 residues. Germline CDR1 DFQATT, CDR2 SNEGSKA (reference sequence). V lost 0 bases to trimming and J lost 6 bases, with 12 bases between them. The CDR3 bases are TGCAGTGCTAGAGATCCCGGGGGAGGTCAGCCCCAGCATTTT. Its translation is CSARDPGGGQPQHF.

This clonotype was counted at least ten times. The V call is TRBV5-1, the J call TRBJ2-3; no reliable D call. V was pared by 5 bases and J by 2 bases, with 9 bases between. The CDR3 runs to 13 residues. Germline V CDR1 and CDR2: SGHRS, YFSETQ. DNA for the CDR3: TGCGCCAGCAGACAGAGAAACACAGATACGCAGTATTTT. Residues: CASRQRNTDTQYF.